This is a list of T cell receptor beta chains from one sample in a study. TCRdb ran MiXCR on the 5' RACE reads and lists one entry per CDR3 protein. The sample yields approximately 60,000 distinct CDR3 sequences, less than 25% seen once. The source material was tumor-infiltrating Tregs sorted from the breast tumor. The receptors here all came from a female donor with breast cancer. Each CDR3 is given with its conserved first and last residue. Fields, in order: D gene, clone size, J gene, V gene, CDR3 length, CDR3 DNA, CDR3 protein. A D gene is named only where the DNA matches it firmly. Some rows mark clone size as missing; the rest say once, few, many or name a class of expanded clone.

. | . | TRBJ1-2 | TRBV18 | 15 | TGTGCCAGCTCACTAAGCACTGGACAGCCCTATGGCTACACCTTC | CASSLSTGQPYGYTF
. | few | TRBJ1-2 | TRBV20-1 | 14 | TGCAGTGCTAGGGGGGGAGAGAGTAACTATGGCTACACCTTC | CSARGGESNYGYTF
. | few | TRBJ1-3 | TRBV7-9 | 15 | TGTGCCAGCAGCTTAGCCGCAAGACCTGGAAACACCATATATTTT | CASSLAARPGNTIYF
. | medium-sized | TRBJ1-2 | TRBV20-1 | 12 | TGCAGTGCGAAGGGGATTTACTATGGCTACACCTTC | CSAKGIYYGYTF
TRBD2 | many | TRBJ2-2 | TRBV20-1 | 15 | TGCAGTGCCCGGACTAGCGGGGTTAGCACCGGGGAGCTGTTTTTT | CSARTSGVSTGELFF
. | . | TRBJ1-2 | TRBV27 | 13 | TGTGCCAGCAGTTCCCGACGGGGGTATGGCTACACCTTC | CASSSRRGYGYTF
. | many | TRBJ1-2 | TRBV4-1 | 17 | TGCGCCAGCAGCCAAGTTCCGATGGGCTCGGCTAACTATGGCTACACCTTC | CASSQVPMGSANYGYTF
. | few | TRBJ1-6 | TRBV5-5 | 14 | TGTGCCAGCAGCTTGAACAGCGTGCGTTCACCCCTCCACTTT | CASSLNSVRSPLHF
TRBD2 | few | TRBJ2-7 | TRBV28 | 15 | TGTGCCAGCAGTTCCTGGACTAGCCCCACCTACGAGCAGTACTTC | CASSSWTSPTYEQYF
. | . | TRBJ2-3 | TRBV3-1 | 14 | TGTGCCAGCAGTCACCTCACTTCGTCAGATACGCAGTATTTT | CASSHLTSSDTQYF
. | many | TRBJ1-5 | TRBV6-5 | 15 | TGTGCCAGCAGTTACTCTCGCCAGATCAATCAGCCCCAGCATTTT | CASSYSRQINQPQHF
. | . | TRBJ1-1 | TRBV24-1 | 13 | TGTGCCACCAGTGATACAGGCGGGTGGGGAGCTTTCTTT | CATSDTGGWGAFF
. | few | TRBJ2-5 | TRBV28 | 15 | TGTGCCAGCAGCCCAGGTCTCGGTAACCGAGAGACCCAGTACTTC | CASSPGLGNRETQYF
. | . | TRBJ2-7 | TRBV7-9 | 14 | TGTGCCAGCAGCTCGCGACAGAATGCCTACGAGCAGTACTTC | CASSSRQNAYEQYF
. | few | TRBJ2-1 | TRBV7-9 | 15 | TGTGCCAGCAGCCGACGGACAGATTTTAACAATGAGCAGTTCTTC | CASSRRTDFNNEQFF
. | many | TRBJ2-1 | TRBV20-1 | 13 | TGCAGTGCTAGTGTTGACAGAGGTCACAAGCAGTTCTTC | CSASVDRGHKQFF
. | . | TRBJ2-7 | TRBV5-1 | 14 | TGCGCCAGCAGCCCGGACACGGCTTCCTACGAGCAGTACTTC | CASSPDTASYEQYF
TRBD2 | many | TRBJ2-3 | TRBV28 | 17 | TGTGCCAGCAGTCATTGGGATCTGGCGGGAGGGCCAGATACGCAGTATTTT | CASSHWDLAGGPDTQYF
TRBD1 | . | TRBJ1-5 | TRBV27 | 18 | TGTGCCAGCAGTCTTACTGGGACAGGGATGATTGCAAAGCAGCCCCAGCATTTT | CASSLTGTGMIAKQPQHF
TRBD1 | many | TRBJ1-5 | TRBV4-1 | 15 | TGCGCCAGCAGCCCACAGGGGATGAGCAATCAGCCCCAGCATTTT | CASSPQGMSNQPQHF
. | . | TRBJ2-3 | TRBV12-3/TRBV12-4 | 12 | TGTGCCAGCGTCGGACTTTCAGATACGCAGTATTTT | CASVGLSDTQYF
TRBD1 | . | TRBJ1-2 | TRBV20-1 | 13 | TGCGGAGGATATACAGGGGACAACTATGGCTACACCTTC | CGGYTGDNYGYTF
. | few | TRBJ1-6 | TRBV4-3 | 13 | TGCGCCAGCCGACCTACCCAGGATTCACCCCTCCACTTT | CASRPTQDSPLHF
TRBD2 | few | TRBJ2-3 | TRBV24-1 | 16 | TGTGCCACCAGTGGTTCAGGACTAGCGGGAGGAGATACGCAGTATTTT | CATSGSGLAGGDTQYF
. | medium-sized | TRBJ2-7 | TRBV6-5 | 13 | TGTGCCAGCAGTTACCCTCCCGGCTACGAGCAGTACTTC | CASSYPPGYEQYF